This record covers a single TCR beta chain. Its antigen is not identified. The data originate from a study of cytomegalovirus exposure and HLA in healthy donors. General study results and limits: Other equally common chains were less clonally expanded than HLA-associated TCR beta chains, a later analysis showed.

Vbeta (60) and Jbeta (13) primers were used in the PCR. Repertoires were generated with immunoSEQ multiplex PCR, while TCRdb's copy carries only in-frame clones and drops some. The repertoire holds about 110,000 clones, with less than 80% as singletons. The CDR3 sequence is 21 residues long. Germline values: CDR1 MNHEY, CDR2 SMNVEV (reference sequence). Trimming removed 2 bases from V and 0 bases from J; junction bases left unmatched: 14. The sample taken for sequencing was PBMCs. The chain recombines TRBV27 with TRBJ2-3; 13 nucleotides match TRBD2. This sequence was found in a man in his thirties or forties in good health and CMV-seropositive. This CDR3 is CASSLVAIWTSGSASTDTQYF. In DNA form, the CDR3 reads TGTGCCAGCAGTTTAGTAGCGATTTGGACTAGCGGGAGCGCTAGCACAGATACGCAGTATTTT.